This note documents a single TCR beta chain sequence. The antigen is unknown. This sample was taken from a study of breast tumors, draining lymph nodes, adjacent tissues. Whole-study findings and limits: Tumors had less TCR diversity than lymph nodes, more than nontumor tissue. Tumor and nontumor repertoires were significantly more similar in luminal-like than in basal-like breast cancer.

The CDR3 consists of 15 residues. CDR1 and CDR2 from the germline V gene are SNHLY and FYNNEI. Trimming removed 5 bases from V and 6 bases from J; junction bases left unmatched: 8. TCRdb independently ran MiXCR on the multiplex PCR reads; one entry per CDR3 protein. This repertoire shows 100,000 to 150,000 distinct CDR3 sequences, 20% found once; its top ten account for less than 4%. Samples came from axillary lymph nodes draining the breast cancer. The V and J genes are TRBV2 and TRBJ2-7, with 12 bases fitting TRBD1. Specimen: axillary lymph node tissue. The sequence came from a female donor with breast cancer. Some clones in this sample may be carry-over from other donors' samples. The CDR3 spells CASSREGTGGTEQYF. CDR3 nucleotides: TGTGCCAGCAGTAGGGAGGGGACAGGGGGCACCGAGCAGTACTTC.